The 26 T cell receptor beta chains presented below share a single source sample, sequenced in a study of human T cells and chemical hapten exposure. Documented time point: pre-sensitization, week 0. Treatment indicated: therapeutic diphenylcyclopropenone sensitization with weekly scalp DPC. TCRdb passed the RACE reads through MiXCR, listing each CDR3 protein once. This table has 62,000 or so distinct CDR3 sequences, about a tenth appearing once. Here the sequenced sample was whole blood, taken in connection with sensitization to the hapten diphenylcyclopropenone (DPC). Source of these receptors: a woman between 45 and 60 years old with alopecia areata. Some clones in this sample may be carry-over from other donors' samples.

This clonotype was counted between two and nine times. The J gene is TRBJ2-1, the V gene TRBV12-3 or TRBV12-4; D call uncertain. Trimming took 4 bases from V and 12 from J, leaving 13 bases between them. CDR3 length equals 12 residues. DNA of the CDR3: TGTGCCAGCAGTTCGTCGGGCGGCTCGCAGTTCTTC. Translated, it gives CASSSSGGSQFF.

This clonotype was observed many times. The CDR3 protein is CASSPGDGGRNYGYTF. For the CDR3, the DNA is TGTGCCAGCAGCCCAGGAGACGGGGGAAGGAACTATGGCTACACCTTC. The J gene is TRBJ1-2, the V gene TRBV12-3 or TRBV12-4; D perhaps matches TRBD1 (5 bases). V lost 6 bases and J 2 bases, leaving 19 bases between the germline ends. CDR3 length: 16 residues.

This clonotype was seen ten or more times. The chain carries TRBV20-1 and TRBJ2-2; D ambiguous. CDR1 is DFQATT and CDR2 is SNEGSKA in the germline V gene (reference sequence). This CDR3 is built from 16 residues. Trimming left V 5 bases short and J 4 bases short, with 20 bases between. The CDR3 nucleotides read TGCAGTGCTCCCTCTGGCGGTGTCAAGGGCACCGGGGAGCTGTTTTTT. Residues: CSAPSGGVKGTGELFF.

In this sample, this clonotype turned up a few times. CDR3 coding DNA: TGCGCCAGCAGCCCTGCAGGCCCAACCCTTAGCACAGATACGCAGTATTTT. Amino acid sequence: CASSPAGPTLSTDTQYF. The chain has TRBV5-1 and TRBJ2-3; D is undetermined. There are 17 residues in the CDR3. V was shortened by 4 bases and J by 0 bases, with 18 bases between the two germline ends. The germline V gene has CDR1 SGHRS and CDR2 YFSETQ.

In its sample, this clonotype was seen many times. The chain carries TRBV12-3 or TRBV12-4 and TRBJ2-4, with 10 nucleotides matching TRBD2. The CDR3 runs to 17 residues. J was trimmed by 0 bases and V by 4 bases; bases with no gene match: 6. CDR3 protein: CASSSRTSGEAKNIQYF. The CDR3 region has the DNA TGTGCCAGCAGTTCCCGGACTAGCGGCGAAGCCAAAAACATTCAGTACTTC.

This clonotype showed up just a few times. This chain connects TRBV6-4 to TRBJ2-2, with D uncertain. Germline loops: CDR1 MRHNA, CDR2 SNTAGT. CDR3 length: 14 residues. Deletions cut 4 bases from V and 1 base from J, with 7 bases between. This CDR3 reads CASSAGENTGELFF. DNA of the CDR3: TGTGCCAGCAGTGCAGGAGAGAACACCGGGGAGCTGTTTTTT.

On this clonotype: This may stem from a read error, because a much larger clone lies one nucleotide away. This sequence joins TRBV27 and TRBJ2-4; the D gene could be TRBD1 or TRBD2 (5 bases each). The length of the CDR3 is 16 residues. Germline values: CDR1 MNHEY, CDR2 SMNVEV (reference sequence). Trimming pared 0 bases from V and 9 bases from J, leaving 18 bases between. The CDR3 DNA reads TGTGCCAGCAGTTTATCGCGAAGAGGGACCCAAAGCATTCAGTACTTC. This gives the protein CASSLSRRGTQSIQYF.

V gene TRBV3-1 combines with J gene TRBJ2-7; D is undetermined. Germline V gene lookup returns CDR1 LGHDT and CDR2 YNNKEL (reference sequence). Trimming took off 1 base at V and 0 bases at J, with 13 bases between the two ends. The CDR3 sequence is 16 residues long. In nucleotides, the CDR3 is TGTGCCAGCAGCCAAGGGTTAACTCCGACCTCCTACGAGCAGTACTTC. This codes for CASSQGLTPTSYEQYF.

This clonotype was seen repeatedly, ten times or more. The chain has TRBV5-1 and TRBJ1-2, with 9 bases fitting TRBD1. The CDR3 consists of 15 residues. CDR1 is SGHRS and CDR2 is YFSETQ in the germline V gene. After removal of 2 bases from V and 5 bases from J, the junction contained 7 bases not matched to a gene. CDR3 nucleotides: TGCGCCAGCAGCTTCGAGGGACAGGGACCTTATGGCTACACCTTC. Amino acid sequence: CASSFEGQGPYGYTF.

This clonotype was detected ten times or more. The J gene is TRBJ2-2, the V gene TRBV12-3 or TRBV12-4; 11 bases agree with TRBD2. The CDR3 sequence is 18 residues long. V gave up 4 bases and J gave up 0 bases; unmatched junction bases: 7. CDR3 protein: CASSWSSGGTPNTGELFF. In nucleotides, the CDR3 is TGTGCCAGCAGTTGGTCTAGCGGGGGGACCCCGAACACCGGGGAGCTGTTTTTT.

This clonotype was seen only a few times. The V gene is TRBV20-1, the J gene TRBJ1-2, with 7 nucleotides matching TRBD1. CDR3 size: 14 residues. Germline V lookup: CDR1 DFQATT, CDR2 SNEGSKA (reference sequence). V lost 2 bases and J lost 3; bases outside the gene matches: 6. In DNA, the CDR3 is TGCAGTGCTAGACGACAGGGAGATGACTATGGCTACACCTTC. Its protein is CSARRQGDDYGYTF.

The chain couples TRBV5-6 to TRBJ2-1; unclear D gene. The V gene's germline CDR1 is SGHDT and CDR2 YYEEEE. This CDR3 has 12 amino acids. V lost 2 bases and J lost 5, with 5 bases in between. CDR3 coding DNA: TGTGCCAGCAGCTTCCACAACAATGAGCAGTTCTTC. It specifies CASSFHNNEQFF. The complete variable domain, with remaining parts taken from reference TRBV5-6 and TRBJ2-1, reads DAGVTQSPTHLIKTRGQQVTLRCSPKSGHDTVSWYQQALGQGPQFIFQYYEEEERQRGNFPDRFSGHQFPNYSSELNVNALLLGDSALYLCASSFHNNEQFFGPGTRLTVL.

This clonotype has ten or more counts. This rearrangement joins TRBV18 to TRBJ1-1; weak D call: TRBD1 (6 bases). The CDR3 consists of 16 residues. CDR1 is KGHSH, CDR2 LQKENI, per germline. The V and J ends lost 3 bases and 2 bases respectively, with 16 bases between them. CDR3 sequence (DNA): TGTGCCAGCTCACCCCGAATAGGACAGCCAAACACTGAAGCTTTCTTT. This codes for CASSPRIGQPNTEAFF.

The CDR3 loop reads CAITARTSGPEQFF. For the CDR3, the DNA is TGTGCCATCACCGCGAGGACTAGTGGACCTGAGCAGTTCTTC. The chain uses TRBV11-2 and TRBJ2-1; 7 positions match TRBD2. V trimming: 10 bases; J trimming: 9 bases; junction bases outside the gene matches: 15. Germline assignment: CDR1 SGHAT and CDR2 FQNNGV. The CDR3 spans 14 residues.

This clonotype was seen ten or more times. The rearrangement uses TRBV7-3 and TRBJ2-2; D possibly corresponds to TRBD1 (7 bases). Trimming took 1 base from V and 1 from J, leaving 13 bases between them. The CDR3 has 17 residues. Germline loops: CDR1 SGHTA, CDR2 FQGTGA. The CDR3: CASSLMGGTENTGELFF. CDR3 DNA sequence: TGTGCCAGCAGCTTAATGGGCGGGACAGAGAACACCGGGGAGCTGTTTTTT.

This clonotype was counted at least ten times. V gene TRBV7-2 combines with J gene TRBJ2-7; D possibly corresponds to TRBD2 (5 bases). This CDR3 comprises 15 residues. V lost 1 base to trimming and J lost 5 bases, with 15 bases between them. The germline gives CDR1 SGHTA, CDR2 FQGNSA. The CDR3 spells CASSLEGRVWNEQYF. In DNA form, the CDR3 reads TGTGCCAGCAGCTTAGAAGGGCGGGTTTGGAACGAGCAGTACTTC.

This clonotype was detected a few times. CDR3 bases: TGTGCCAGCAGCTTAACCCCAACCGTTGAGCAGTTCTTC. This translates into CASSLTPTVEQFF. The J gene is TRBJ2-1, the V gene TRBV7-2; unclear D gene. The V gene lost 2 bases and the J gene lost 9 bases, with 11 bases spanning the gap. The CDR3 has 13 residues. The germline V gene encodes CDR1 SGHTA and CDR2 FQGNSA.

This clonotype was seen a handful of times. This chain joins TRBV5-1 and TRBJ2-7, with TRBD1 matching over 11 bases. CDR1 is SGHRS, CDR2 YFSETQ, per germline. The CDR3 covers 16 residues. V dropped 2 bases and J dropped 2; count of bases not matched to a gene: 6. The CDR3 sequence: CASSLTGTGGPYEQYF. In DNA, the CDR3 is TGCGCCAGCAGCTTAACAGGGACAGGGGGTCCCTACGAGCAGTACTTC.

This clonotype was detected many times. V usage is TRBV20-1 and J usage is TRBJ1-4; tentative D call: TRBD1 (5 bases). V was cut by 5 bases and J by 0 bases, with 19 bases left in between. CDR3 length equals 17 residues. Germline V gene lookup returns CDR1 DFQATT and CDR2 SNEGSKA (reference sequence). CDR3 region: CSARGPFARTTNEKLFF. Here the CDR3 DNA reads TGCAGTGCTCGGGGCCCATTCGCCCGGACAACTAATGAAAAACTGTTTTTT.

This clonotype was seen many times. The gene calls are TRBV12-3 or TRBV12-4 and TRBJ1-5; a possible D gene is TRBD1 (6 bases). The CDR3 is 14 residues long. Trimming pared 7 bases from V and 4 bases from J, leaving 14 bases between. This chain's CDR3 is CASKIRQANQPQHF. The CDR3 nucleotides are TGTGCCAGCAAAATTCGACAGGCGAATCAGCCCCAGCATTTT.

The chain recombines TRBV27 with TRBJ2-3; weak D call: TRBD2 (6 bases). This CDR3 has 15 residues. Per the germline V gene, CDR1 is MNHEY and CDR2 is SMNVEV (reference sequence). Trimming shortened V by 2 bases and J by 1 base, and 10 bases separated the two germline ends. CDR3 sequence reads: CASSLGGIRTDTQYF. CDR3 DNA: TGTGCCAGCAGTTTAGGGGGGATCCGCACAGATACGCAGTATTTT.

The chain combines TRBV30 with TRBJ2-2, with D uncertain. Germline V gene data show CDR1 as GTSNPN and CDR2 as SVGIG (reference sequence). V lost 1 base and J lost 3, with 6 bases in between. This CDR3 is built from 13 residues. DNA for the CDR3: TGTGCCTGGAGTGCCCTGGACACCGGGGAGCTGTTTTTT. This translates into CAWSALDTGELFF.

This clonotype was seen ten or more times. The genes are TRBV18 and TRBJ2-5; maybe TRBD2 (6 bases). CDR3 size: 12 residues. The V and J ends lost 5 bases and 4 bases respectively, with 8 bases between them. CDR1 is KGHSH, CDR2 LQKENI, per germline. This CDR3 is CASSKGGETQYF. The CDR3 DNA is TGTGCCAGCTCAAAGGGAGGAGAGACCCAGTACTTC.

The V call is TRBV29-1, the J call TRBJ2-5; D is unclear. Germline V gene data show CDR1 as SQVTM and CDR2 as ANQGSEA. Trimming left V 8 bases short and J 1 base short, with 11 bases between. The CDR3 contains 12 residues. The CDR3 loop is CSSSGGQETQYF. CDR3 nucleotide sequence: TGCAGCTCTTCTGGCGGCCAAGAGACCCAGTACTTC. The variable domain in full, completed from reference TRBV29-1 and TRBJ2-5, reads SAVISQKPSRDICQRGTSLTIQCQVDSQVTMMFWYRQQPGQSLTLIATANQGSEATYESGFVIDKFPISRPNLTFSTLTVSNMSPEDSSIYLCSSSGGQETQYFGPGTRLLVL.

The chain links TRBV20-1 to TRBJ1-2; 10 bases map to TRBD1. V gave up 3 bases and J gave up 6 bases; unmatched junction bases: 10. The CDR3 extends over 15 amino acids. Germline V lookup: CDR1 DFQATT, CDR2 SNEGSKA (reference sequence). DNA for the CDR3: TGCAGTGCTAGGGGACGGGACAGGGGCCATCATGGCTACACCTTC. Translating it yields CSARGRDRGHHGYTF.

The rearrangement links TRBV5-4 to TRBJ2-5; weak D call: TRBD1 (6 bases). V was trimmed by 3 bases and J by 1 base, leaving 16 bases between them. CDR3 size: 16 residues. The V gene's germline CDR1 is SGHNT and CDR2 YYREEE (reference sequence). CDR3 sequence reads: CASSSLRGLGQETQYF. DNA for the CDR3: TGTGCCAGCAGCTCTCTCAGGGGCTTGGGCCAAGAGACCCAGTACTTC. The whole variable domain, filled in from reference TRBV5-4 and TRBJ2-5, reads ETGVTQSPTHLIKTRGQQVTLRCSSQSGHNTVSWYQQALGQGPQFIFQYYREEENGRGNFPPRFSGLQFPNYSSELNVNALELDDSALYLCASSSLRGLGQETQYFGPGTRLLVL.